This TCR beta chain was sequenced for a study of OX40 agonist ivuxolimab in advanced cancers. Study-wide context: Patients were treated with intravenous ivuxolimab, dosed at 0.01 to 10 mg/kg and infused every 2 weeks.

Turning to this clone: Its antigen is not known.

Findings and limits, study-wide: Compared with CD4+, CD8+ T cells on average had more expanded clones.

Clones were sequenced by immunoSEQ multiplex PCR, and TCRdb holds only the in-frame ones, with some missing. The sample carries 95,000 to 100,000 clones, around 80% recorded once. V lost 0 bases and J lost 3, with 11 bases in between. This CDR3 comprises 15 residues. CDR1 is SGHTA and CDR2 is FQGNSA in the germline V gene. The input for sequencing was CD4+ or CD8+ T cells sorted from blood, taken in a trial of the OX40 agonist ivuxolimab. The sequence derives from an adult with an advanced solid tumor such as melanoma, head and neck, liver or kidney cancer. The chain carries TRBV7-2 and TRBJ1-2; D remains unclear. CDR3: CASSLAFRPDYGYTF. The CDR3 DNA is TGTGCCAGCAGCTTAGCCTTCCGCCCTGACTATGGCTACACCTTC.